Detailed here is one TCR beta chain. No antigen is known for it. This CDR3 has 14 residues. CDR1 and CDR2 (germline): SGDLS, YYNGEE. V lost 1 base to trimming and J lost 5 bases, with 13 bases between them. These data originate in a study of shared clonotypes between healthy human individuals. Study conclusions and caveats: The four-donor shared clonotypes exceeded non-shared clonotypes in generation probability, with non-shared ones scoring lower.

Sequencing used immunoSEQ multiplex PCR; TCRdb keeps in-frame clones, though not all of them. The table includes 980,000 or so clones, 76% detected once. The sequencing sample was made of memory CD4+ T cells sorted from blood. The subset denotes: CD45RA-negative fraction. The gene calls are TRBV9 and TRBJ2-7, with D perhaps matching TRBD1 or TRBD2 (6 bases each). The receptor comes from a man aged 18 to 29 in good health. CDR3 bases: TGTGCCAGCAGCGTAAGGGGGGCAACCAACGAGCAGTACTTC. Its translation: CASSVRGATNEQYF.